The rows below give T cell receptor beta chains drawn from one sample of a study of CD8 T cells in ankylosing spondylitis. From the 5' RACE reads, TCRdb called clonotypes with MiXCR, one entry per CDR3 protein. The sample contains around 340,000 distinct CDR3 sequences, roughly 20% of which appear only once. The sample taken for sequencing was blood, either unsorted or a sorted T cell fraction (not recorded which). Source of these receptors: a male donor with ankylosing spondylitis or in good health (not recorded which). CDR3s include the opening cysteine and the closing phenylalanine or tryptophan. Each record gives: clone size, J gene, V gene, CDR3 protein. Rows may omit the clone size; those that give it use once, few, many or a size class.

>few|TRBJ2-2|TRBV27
CASSFVGTLYTGELFF
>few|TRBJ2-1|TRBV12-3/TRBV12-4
CASSRTPPAGPNNYEQFF
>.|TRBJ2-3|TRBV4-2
CASSQEMASDQDTQYF
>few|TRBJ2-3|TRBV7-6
CASSLGREADTQYF
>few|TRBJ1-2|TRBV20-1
CSASTGYSSYGYTF
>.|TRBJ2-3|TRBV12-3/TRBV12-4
CASNPGLAGGTDTQYF
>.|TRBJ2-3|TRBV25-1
CASSDLGPRRGSTDTQYF
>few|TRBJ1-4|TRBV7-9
CASRDGGVSNEKLFF
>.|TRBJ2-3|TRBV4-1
CASSQFPAGPSDTQYF
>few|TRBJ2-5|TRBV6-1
CASRRGLQETQYF
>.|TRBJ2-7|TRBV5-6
CASSSGHLYEQYF
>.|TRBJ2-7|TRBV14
CASSQGDIGESLGYEQYF
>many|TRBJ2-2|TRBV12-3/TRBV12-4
CASSGRWNTGELFF
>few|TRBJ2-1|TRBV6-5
CASTLSRREGWNEQFF
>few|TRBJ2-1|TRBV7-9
CASSRGASIGWFF
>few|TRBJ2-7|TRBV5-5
CASSLLGQPGYEQYF
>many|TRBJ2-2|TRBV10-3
CAISEPDSVRATWELFF
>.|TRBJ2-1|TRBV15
CATSPPGMDEQFF
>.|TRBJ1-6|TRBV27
CASSLGNNSPLHF
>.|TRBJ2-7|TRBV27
CASSLEKGQGEQYF
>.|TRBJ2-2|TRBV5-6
CAIIQGAVNTGELFF
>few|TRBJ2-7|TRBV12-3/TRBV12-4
CASSSPRGQGANEQYF
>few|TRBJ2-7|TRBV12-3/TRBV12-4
CASSPSLEGIYEQYF
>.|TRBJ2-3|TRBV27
CASSSTGADTQYF
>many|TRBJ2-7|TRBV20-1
CSARLGTGTSYEQYF
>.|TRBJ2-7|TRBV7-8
CASSAEAYVTLSYEQYF
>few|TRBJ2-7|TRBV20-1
CSASSRGLSYEQYF
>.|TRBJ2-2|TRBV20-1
CSARDGGNTGELFF
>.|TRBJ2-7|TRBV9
CASSVDGSIYEQYF
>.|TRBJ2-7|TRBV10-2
CASWEERGELYEQYF
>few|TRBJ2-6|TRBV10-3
CATQDTHSGANVLTF
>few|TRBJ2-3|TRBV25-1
CASSDRGRVLDPDTQYF
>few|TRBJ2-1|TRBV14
CASSEDRYNEQFF
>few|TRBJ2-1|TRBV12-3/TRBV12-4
CASSRGQGSYNEQFF
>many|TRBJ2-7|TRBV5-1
CASSSGTEPSSYEQYF
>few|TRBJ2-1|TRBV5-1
CASSLGWTEYNEQFF
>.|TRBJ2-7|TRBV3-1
CASSQAASGAYEQYF
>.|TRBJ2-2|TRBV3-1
CASSPGFSPNTGELFF
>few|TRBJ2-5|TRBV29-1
CSAGAGETQYF
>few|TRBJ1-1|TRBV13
CASSSEGSWGGYEAFF
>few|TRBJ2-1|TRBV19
CASTPSGGGVREQFF
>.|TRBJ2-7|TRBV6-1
CASSADVDYEQYF
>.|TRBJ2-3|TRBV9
CASSKIAASTDTQYF
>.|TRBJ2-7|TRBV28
CASSLGPDSALSYEQYF
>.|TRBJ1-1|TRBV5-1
CASSQPGAGITEAFF
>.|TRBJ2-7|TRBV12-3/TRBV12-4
CASSTFPGLAPYEQYF
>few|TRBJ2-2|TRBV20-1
CSASKGDRWGAGELFF
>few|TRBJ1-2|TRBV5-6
CASRTEAGGYTF
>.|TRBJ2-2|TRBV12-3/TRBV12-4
CASSFQGLADTGELFF
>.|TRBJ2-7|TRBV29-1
CSVERGKTDEQYF
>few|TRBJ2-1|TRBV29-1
CSTRGGVLGLSYNEQFF
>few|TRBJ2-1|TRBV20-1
CSARSGRARFGNEQFF
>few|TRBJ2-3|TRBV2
CASSEDRYSTDTQYF
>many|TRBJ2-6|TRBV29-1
CSAYGLAGANVLTF
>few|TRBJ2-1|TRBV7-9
CASSLLADSYNEQFF
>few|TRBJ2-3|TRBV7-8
CASSLDRAGGITDTQYF
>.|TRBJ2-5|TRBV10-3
CAISGLAEETQYF